Below, one T cell receptor (beta chain) is given with its context. The antigen remains undetermined. The repertoire was sequenced with immunoSEQ multiplex PCR; TCRdb's copy has only in-frame clones and lacks some. The table shows around 2.1 million clones, with 90% to 95% occurring only once. This CDR3 is 16 amino acids long. Trimming cost V 0 bases and J 2 bases, with 13 bases left between them. From germline, CDR1 is SGHRS and CDR2 YFSETQ. The naive CD8 population came from CD45RO-negative cells selected for CCR7, without terminally differentiated effector memory CD45RA+ cells. Donors comprised healthy HIV-negative adults lacking recent acute infections or vaccinations. The sample is drawn from a study of shared clonotypes between healthy human individuals. Study-level points and caveats: All-four-donor shared clonotypes had higher generation probabilities than non-shared clonotypes did.

The V call is TRBV5-1, the J call TRBJ2-3, with D possibly matching TRBD1 (5 bases). The clonotype was recovered from a young man in good health. Some clones in this sample may be carry-over from other donors' samples. Sequenced: naive CD8+ T cells from PBMCs. CDR3 nucleotide sequence: TGCGCCAGCAGCTTGGCAGGGCCGCCTACCACAGATACGCAGTATTTT. This translates into CASSLAGPPTTDTQYF.